This T cell receptor (beta chain) was found in a study of CD8 T cells in Susac syndrome. The RNA, roughly 0.45 to 1 ug, was put through reverse transcription using random hexamers. A multiplex approach, immunoSEQ multiplex PCR, amplified TCR beta CDR3 across 54 Vbeta and 13 Jbeta. TCRdb reanalysed the immunoSEQ multiplex PCR reads using MiXCR and keeps one entry per CDR3 protein. The sample includes more than 100,000 distinct CDR3 sequences, 96% of them seen just once. The CDR3 is made up of 15 amino acids. Germline-derived CDR1 and CDR2 are LGHNA and YSLEER. V lost 0 bases, J lost 4 bases, and 12 bases lay in between.

This TCR derives from a human donor with Susac syndrome. The sample consisted of CD4+ T cells from PBMCs. The chain uses TRBV4-3 and TRBJ2-5; no clear D. CDR3 protein: CASSQERSTGETQYF. CDR3 sequence (DNA): TGCGCCAGCAGCCAAGAGAGGTCCACTGGAGAGACCCAGTACTTC.